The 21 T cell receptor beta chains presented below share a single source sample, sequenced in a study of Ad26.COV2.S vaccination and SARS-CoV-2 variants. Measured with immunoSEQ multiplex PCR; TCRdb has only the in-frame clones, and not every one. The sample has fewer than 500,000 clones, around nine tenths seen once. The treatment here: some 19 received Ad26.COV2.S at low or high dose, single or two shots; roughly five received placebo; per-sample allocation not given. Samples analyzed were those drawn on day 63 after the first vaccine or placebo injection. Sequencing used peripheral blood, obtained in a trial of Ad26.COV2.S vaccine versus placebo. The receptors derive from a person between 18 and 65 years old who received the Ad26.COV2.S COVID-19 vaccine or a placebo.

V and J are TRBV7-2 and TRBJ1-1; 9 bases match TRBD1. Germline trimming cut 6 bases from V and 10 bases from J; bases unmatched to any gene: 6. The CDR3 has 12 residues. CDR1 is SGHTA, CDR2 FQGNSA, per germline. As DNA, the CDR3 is TGTGCCAGCAGACGGACAGGGGTGGGAGCTTTCTTT. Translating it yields CASRRTGVGAFF.

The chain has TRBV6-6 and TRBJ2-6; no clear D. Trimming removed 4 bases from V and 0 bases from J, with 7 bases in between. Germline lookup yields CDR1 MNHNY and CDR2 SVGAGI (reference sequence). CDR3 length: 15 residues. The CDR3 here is CASSSGFSGANVLTF. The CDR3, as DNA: TGTGCCAGCAGTTCAGGCTTCTCTGGGGCCAACGTCCTGACTTTC.

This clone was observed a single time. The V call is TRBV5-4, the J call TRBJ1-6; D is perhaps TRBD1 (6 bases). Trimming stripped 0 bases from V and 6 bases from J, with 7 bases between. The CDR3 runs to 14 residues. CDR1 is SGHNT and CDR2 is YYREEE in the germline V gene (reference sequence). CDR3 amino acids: CASSLGQVNSPLHF. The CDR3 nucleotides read TGTGCCAGCAGCTTGGGACAGGTTAATTCACCCCTCCACTTT.

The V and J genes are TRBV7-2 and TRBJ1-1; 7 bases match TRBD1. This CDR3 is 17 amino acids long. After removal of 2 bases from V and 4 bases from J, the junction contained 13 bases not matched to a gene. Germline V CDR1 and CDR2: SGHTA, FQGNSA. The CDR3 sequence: CASSLLDSGQRGTEAFF. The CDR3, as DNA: TGTGCCAGCAGCTTACTTGACTCGGGACAGAGGGGCACTGAAGCTTTCTTT. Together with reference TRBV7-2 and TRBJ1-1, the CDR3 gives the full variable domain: GAGVSQSPSNKVTEKGKDVELRCDPISGHTALYWYRQSLGQGLEFLIYFQGNSAPDKSGLPSDRFSAERTGGSVSTLTIQRTQQEDSAVYLCASSLLDSGQRGTEAFFGQGTRLTVV.

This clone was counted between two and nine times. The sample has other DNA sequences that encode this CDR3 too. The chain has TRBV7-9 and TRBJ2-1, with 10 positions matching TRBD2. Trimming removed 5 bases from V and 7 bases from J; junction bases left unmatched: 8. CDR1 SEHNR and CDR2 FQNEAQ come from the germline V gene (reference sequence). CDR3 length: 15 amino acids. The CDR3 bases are TGTGCCAGCAGCCCGAGAGGACTAGCGGAGAATGAGCAGTTCTTC. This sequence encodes CASSPRGLAENEQFF. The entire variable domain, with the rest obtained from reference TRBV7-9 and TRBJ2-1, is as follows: DTGVSQNPRHKITKRGQNVTFRCDPISEHNRLYWYRQTLGQGPEFLTYFQNEAQLEKSRLLSDRFSAERPKGSFSTLEIQRTEQGDSAMYLCASSPRGLAENEQFFGPGTRLTVL.

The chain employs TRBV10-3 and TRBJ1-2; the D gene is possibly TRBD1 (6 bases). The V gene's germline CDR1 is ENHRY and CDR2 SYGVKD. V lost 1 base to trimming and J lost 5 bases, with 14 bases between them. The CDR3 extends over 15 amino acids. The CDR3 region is CAISEFTRGGYGYTF. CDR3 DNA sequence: TGTGCCATCAGTGAGTTCACCAGGGGAGGTTATGGCTACACCTTC.

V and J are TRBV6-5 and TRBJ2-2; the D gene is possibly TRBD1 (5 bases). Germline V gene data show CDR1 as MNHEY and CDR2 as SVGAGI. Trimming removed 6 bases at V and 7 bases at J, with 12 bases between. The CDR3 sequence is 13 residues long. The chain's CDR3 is CASSRRQHGELFF. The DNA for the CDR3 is TGTGCCAGCAGCCGCCGACAGCACGGGGAGCTGTTTTTT.

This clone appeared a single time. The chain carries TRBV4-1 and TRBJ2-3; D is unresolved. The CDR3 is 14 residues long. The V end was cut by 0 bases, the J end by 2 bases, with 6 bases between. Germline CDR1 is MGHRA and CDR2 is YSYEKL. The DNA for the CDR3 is TGCGCCAGCAGCCAAGACGGGCTCACAGATACGCAGTATTTT. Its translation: CASSQDGLTDTQYF.

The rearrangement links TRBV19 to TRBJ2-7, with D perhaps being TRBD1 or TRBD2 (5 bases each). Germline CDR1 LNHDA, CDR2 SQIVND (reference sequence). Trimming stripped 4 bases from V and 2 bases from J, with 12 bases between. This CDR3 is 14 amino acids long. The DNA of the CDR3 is TGTGCCAGTAGTACGAGGGGCAGTACCTACGAGCAGTACTTC. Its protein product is CASSTRGSTYEQYF. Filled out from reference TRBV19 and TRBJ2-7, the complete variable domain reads DGGITQSPKYLFRKEGQNVTLSCEQNLNHDAMYWYRQDPGQGLRLIYYSQIVNDFQKGDIAEGYSVSREKKESFPLTVTSAQKNPTAFYLCASSTRGSTYEQYFGPGTRLTVT.

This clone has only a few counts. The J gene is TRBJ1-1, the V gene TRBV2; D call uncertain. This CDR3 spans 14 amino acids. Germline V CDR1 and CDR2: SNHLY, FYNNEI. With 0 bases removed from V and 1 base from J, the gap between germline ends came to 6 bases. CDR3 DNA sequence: TGTGCCAGCAGTGAAGCCGCAGGGAACACTGAAGCTTTCTTT. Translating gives CASSEAAGNTEAFF.

CDR3 residues: CASSPSIVNTQYF. The CDR3 DNA reads as TGTGCCAGCAGTCCCTCGATAGTAAATACGCAGTATTTT. The chain links TRBV6-6 to TRBJ2-3; D gene uncertain. The CDR3 has 13 residues. The V gene lost 5 bases and the J gene lost 7 bases, with 13 bases spanning the gap. Germline CDR1 MNHNY, CDR2 SVGAGI (reference sequence).

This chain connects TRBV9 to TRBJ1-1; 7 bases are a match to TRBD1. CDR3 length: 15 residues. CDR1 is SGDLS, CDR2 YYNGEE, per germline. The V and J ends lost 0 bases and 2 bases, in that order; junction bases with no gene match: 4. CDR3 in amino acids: CASSVDGTDNTEAFF. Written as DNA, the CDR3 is TGTGCCAGCAGCGTAGACGGGACAGACAACACTGAAGCTTTCTTT.

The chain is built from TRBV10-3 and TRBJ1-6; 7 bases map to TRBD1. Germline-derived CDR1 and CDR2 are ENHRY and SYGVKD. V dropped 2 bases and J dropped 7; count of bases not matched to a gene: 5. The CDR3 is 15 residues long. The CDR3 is CAISENRGGNSPLHF. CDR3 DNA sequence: TGTGCCATCAGTGAGAACAGGGGAGGGAATTCACCCCTCCACTTT.

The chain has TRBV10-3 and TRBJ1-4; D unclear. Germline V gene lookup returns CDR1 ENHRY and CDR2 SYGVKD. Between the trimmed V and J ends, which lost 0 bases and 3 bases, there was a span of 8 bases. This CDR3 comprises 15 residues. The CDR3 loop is CAISESKQSNEKLFF. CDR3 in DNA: TGTGCCATCAGTGAGTCGAAACAGTCTAATGAAAAACTGTTTTTT.

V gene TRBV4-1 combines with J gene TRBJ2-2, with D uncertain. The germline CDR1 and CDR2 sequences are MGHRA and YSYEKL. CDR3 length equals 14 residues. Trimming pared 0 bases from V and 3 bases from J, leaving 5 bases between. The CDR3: CASSQDLYTGELFF. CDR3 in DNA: TGCGCCAGCAGCCAAGATTTGTACACCGGGGAGCTGTTTTTT.

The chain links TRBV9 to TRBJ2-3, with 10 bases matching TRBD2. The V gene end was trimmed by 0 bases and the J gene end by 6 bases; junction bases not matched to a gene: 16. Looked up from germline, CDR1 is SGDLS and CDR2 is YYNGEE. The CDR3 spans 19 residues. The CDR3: CASSVGGSAGGRRGDTQYF. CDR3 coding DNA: TGTGCCAGCAGCGTAGGCGGCTCAGCGGGAGGGCGTAGGGGGGATACGCAGTATTTT.

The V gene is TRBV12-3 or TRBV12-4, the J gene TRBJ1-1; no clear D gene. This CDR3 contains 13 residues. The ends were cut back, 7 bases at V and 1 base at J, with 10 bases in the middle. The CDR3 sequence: CASNVRQNTEAFF. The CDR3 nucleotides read TGTGCCAGCAACGTTAGACAGAACACTGAAGCTTTCTTT.

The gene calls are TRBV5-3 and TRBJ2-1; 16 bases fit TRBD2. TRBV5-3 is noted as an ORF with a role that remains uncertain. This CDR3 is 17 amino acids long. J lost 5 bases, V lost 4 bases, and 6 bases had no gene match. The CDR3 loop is CARSMGTSGRGHNEQFF. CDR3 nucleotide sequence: TGTGCCAGAAGCATGGGGACTAGCGGGAGGGGACACAATGAGCAGTTCTTC.

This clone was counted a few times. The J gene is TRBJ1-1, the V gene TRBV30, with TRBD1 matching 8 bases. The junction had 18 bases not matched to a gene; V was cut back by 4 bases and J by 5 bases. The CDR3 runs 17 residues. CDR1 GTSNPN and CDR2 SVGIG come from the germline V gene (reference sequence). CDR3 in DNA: TGTGCCTGGACCTCCCCCGGGACAGGCTTCGGGGGGACTGAAGCTTTCTTT. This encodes CAWTSPGTGFGGTEAFF.

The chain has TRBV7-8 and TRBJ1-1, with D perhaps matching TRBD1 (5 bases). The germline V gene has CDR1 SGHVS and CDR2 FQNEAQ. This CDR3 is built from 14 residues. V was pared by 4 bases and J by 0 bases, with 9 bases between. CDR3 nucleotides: TGTGCCAGCAGCTGGGCAGGGATGAACACTGAAGCTTTCTTT. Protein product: CASSWAGMNTEAFF.

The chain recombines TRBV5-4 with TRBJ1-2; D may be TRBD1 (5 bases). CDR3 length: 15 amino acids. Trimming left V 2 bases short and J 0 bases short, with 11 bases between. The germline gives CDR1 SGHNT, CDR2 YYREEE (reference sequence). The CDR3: CASSLRTSPNYGYTF. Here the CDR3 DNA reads TGTGCCAGCAGCTTAAGGACAAGCCCTAACTATGGCTACACCTTC.